This TCR beta chain came from a study of PD-1 blockade in mismatch repair-deficient tumors. Overall study: Enrolled about 2013-2017, patients had progressing, pretreated mismatch repair-deficient cancers of about a dozen types. Study-wide points: Tumor-resident clones, often undetectable pretreatment in blood, expanded then contracted after pembrolizumab.

Remarks on this clone: Its antigen is unknown.

The data were produced by immunoSEQ multiplex PCR, yet TCRdb's version contains in-frame clones alone and is incomplete. The table includes some 25,000 clones, approximately 84% detected once. Every patient had mismatch repair deficiency by PCR or immunohistochemistry. TCRs were sequenced from a few patients responding to pembrolizumab. This sequence was found in an adult with mismatch repair-deficient cancer. This specimen consisted of PBMCs, obtained before pembrolizumab treatment.

CDR3 in amino acids: CASSLAGTEDEQYF. CDR3 sequence (DNA): TGCGCCAGCAGCTTAGCCGGGACAGAGGACGAGCAGTACTTC. The V call is TRBV5-1, the J call TRBJ2-7; 7 nucleotides match TRBD1. Germline V lookup: CDR1 SGHRS, CDR2 YFSETQ. V lost 2 bases and J lost 5; bases outside the gene matches: 7. This CDR3 is built from 14 residues.